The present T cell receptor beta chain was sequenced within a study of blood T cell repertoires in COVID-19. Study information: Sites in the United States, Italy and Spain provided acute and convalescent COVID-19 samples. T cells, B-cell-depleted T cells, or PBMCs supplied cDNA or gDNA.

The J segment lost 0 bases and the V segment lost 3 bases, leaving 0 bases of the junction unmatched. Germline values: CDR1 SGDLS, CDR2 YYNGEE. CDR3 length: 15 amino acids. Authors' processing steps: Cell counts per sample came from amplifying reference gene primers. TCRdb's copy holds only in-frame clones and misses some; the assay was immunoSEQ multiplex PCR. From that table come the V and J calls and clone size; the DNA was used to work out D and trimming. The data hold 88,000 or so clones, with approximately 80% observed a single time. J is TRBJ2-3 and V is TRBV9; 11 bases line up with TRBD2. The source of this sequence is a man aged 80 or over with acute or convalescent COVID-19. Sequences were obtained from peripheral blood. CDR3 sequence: CASSGLAGSTDTQYF. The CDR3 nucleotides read TGTGCCAGCAGCGGACTAGCGGGGAGCACAGATACGCAGTATTTT.